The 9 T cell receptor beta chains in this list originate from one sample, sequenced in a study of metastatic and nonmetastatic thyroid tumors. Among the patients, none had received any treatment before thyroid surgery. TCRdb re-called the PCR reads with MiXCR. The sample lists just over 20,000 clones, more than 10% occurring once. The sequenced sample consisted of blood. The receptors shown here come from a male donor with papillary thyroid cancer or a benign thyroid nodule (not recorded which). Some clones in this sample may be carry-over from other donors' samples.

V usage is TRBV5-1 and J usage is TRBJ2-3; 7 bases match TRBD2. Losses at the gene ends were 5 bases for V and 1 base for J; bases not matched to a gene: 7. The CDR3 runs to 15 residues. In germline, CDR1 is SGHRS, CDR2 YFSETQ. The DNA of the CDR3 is TGCGCCAGCAGTGGGAGCGGGACGCGCACAGATACGCAGTATTTT. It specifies CASSGSGTRTDTQYF.

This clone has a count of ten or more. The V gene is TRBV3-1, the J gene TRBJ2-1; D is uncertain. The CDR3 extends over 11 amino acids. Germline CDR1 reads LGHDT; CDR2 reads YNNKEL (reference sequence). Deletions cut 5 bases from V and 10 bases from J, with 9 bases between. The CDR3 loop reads CASSSAKEQFF. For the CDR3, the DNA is TGTGCCAGCAGCTCTGCAAAGGAGCAGTTCTTC.

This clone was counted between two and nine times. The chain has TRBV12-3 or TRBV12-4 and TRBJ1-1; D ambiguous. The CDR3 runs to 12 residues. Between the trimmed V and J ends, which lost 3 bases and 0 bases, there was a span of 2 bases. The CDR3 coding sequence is TGTGCCAGCAGTTTTATGAACACTGAAGCTTTCTTT. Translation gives CASSFMNTEAFF.

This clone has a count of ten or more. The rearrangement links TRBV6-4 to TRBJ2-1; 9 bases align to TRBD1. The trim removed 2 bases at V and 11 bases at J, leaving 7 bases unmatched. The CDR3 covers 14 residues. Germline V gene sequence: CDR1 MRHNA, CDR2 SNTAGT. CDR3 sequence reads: CASSDQITGGKQFF. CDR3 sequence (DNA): TGTGCCAGCAGTGACCAAATTACAGGGGGCAAGCAGTTCTTC.

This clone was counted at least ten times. DNA for the CDR3: TGTGCCAGCAGTGAAGTAGGGACCCCGAACACTGAAGCTTTCTTT. It yields the protein CASSEVGTPNTEAFF. The chain recombines TRBV2 with TRBJ1-1; weak D call: TRBD1 (5 bases). Trimming pared 1 base from V and 1 base from J, leaving 10 bases between. This CDR3 contains 15 residues. Germline CDR1 reads SNHLY; CDR2 reads FYNNEI.

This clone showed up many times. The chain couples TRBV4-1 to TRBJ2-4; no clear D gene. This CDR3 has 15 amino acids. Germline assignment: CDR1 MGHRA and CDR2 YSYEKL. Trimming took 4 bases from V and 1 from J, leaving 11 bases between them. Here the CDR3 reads CASSLARTAKNIQYF. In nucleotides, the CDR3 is TGCGCCAGCAGCCTGGCCAGAACGGCCAAAAACATTCAGTACTTC.

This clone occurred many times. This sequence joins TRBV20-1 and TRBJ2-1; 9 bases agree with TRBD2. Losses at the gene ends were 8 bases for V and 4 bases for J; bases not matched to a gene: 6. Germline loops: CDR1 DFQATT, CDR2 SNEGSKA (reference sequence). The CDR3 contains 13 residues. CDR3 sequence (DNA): TGCAGTTTTCTAGCGGGACTGTACAATGAGCAGTTCTTC. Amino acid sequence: CSFLAGLYNEQFF.

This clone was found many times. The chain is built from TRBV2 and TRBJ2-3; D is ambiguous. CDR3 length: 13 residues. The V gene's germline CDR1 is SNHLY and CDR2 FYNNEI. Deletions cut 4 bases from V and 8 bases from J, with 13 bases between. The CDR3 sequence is CASSAQVRSTQYF. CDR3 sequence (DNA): TGTGCCAGCAGTGCTCAGGTCAGAAGTACGCAGTATTTT. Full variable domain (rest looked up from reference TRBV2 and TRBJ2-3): EPEVTQTPSHQVTQMGQEVILRCVPISNHLYFYWYRQILGQKVEFLVSFYNNEISEKSEIFDDQFSVERPDGSNFTLKIRSTKLEDSAMYFCASSAQVRSTQYFGPGTRLTVL.

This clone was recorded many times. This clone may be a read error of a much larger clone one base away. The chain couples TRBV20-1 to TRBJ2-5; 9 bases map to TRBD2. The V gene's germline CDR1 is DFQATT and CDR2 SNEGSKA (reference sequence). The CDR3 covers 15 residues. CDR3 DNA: TGCAGTGCTACAGATCGCCAGCGGGAGGTTGAGACCCGGTACTTC. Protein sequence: CSATDRQREVETRYF.